This TCR beta chain was documented in a study of OX40 agonist ivuxolimab in advanced cancers. V lost 5 bases, J lost 4 bases, and 4 bases stayed unmatched. The length of the CDR3 is 15 residues. The germline gives CDR1 MNHEY, CDR2 SMNVEV (reference sequence). Here immunoSEQ multiplex PCR was the method, and the copy in TCRdb shows in-frame clones only, minus some. The sample lists under 35,000 clones, 84% occurring once. J is TRBJ2-5 and V is TRBV27; TRBD2 matches at 13 bases. The specimen was CD4+ or CD8+ T cells sorted from blood, collected in a trial of the OX40 agonist ivuxolimab. This TCR derives from an adult with an advanced solid tumor such as melanoma, head and neck, liver or kidney cancer. The CDR3 loop reads CASSRTSGRRETQYF. DNA for the CDR3: TGTGCCAGCAGTCGGACTAGCGGGAGACGAGAGACCCAGTACTTC.